These T cell receptor beta chains were read from a single sample in a study of cytotoxic CD8 clonotypes in ibrutinib-treated CLL. Clones were read by immunoSEQ multiplex PCR, and TCRdb kept only the in-frame ones, dropping some. The sample records around 250,000 clones, around three quarters being singletons. The sample consisted of PBMCs, taken after 24 months of ibrutinib treatment. These TCRs come from a human donor with chronic lymphocytic leukemia. The CDR3 runs from the conserved cysteine through the conserved F or W. D genes are given only for firm matches. Rows give clone size only sometimes, using once, few, many, or a class for an expanded clone.

j_call: TRBJ1-4; v_call: TRBV9; cdr3_length: 15; clone_size: -; d_call: -; cdr3_aa: CASSVGGAVGEKLFF; cdr3_nt: TGTGCCAGCAGCGTAGGCGGGGCCGTGGGAGAAAAACTGTTTTTT
j_call: TRBJ1-2; v_call: TRBV6-5; cdr3_length: 15; clone_size: -; d_call: TRBD1; cdr3_aa: CASSQTGGGTYGYTF; cdr3_nt: TGTGCCAGCAGCCAGACAGGGGGCGGCACATATGGCTACACCTTC
j_call: TRBJ1-4; v_call: TRBV6-6; cdr3_length: 15; clone_size: -; d_call: -; cdr3_aa: CASSYSGAANEKLFF; cdr3_nt: TGTGCCAGCAGTTACTCGGGGGCAGCTAATGAAAAACTGTTTTTT
j_call: TRBJ1-4; v_call: TRBV6-5; cdr3_length: 15; clone_size: -; d_call: -; cdr3_aa: CASSRSFARGEKLFF; cdr3_nt: TGTGCCAGCAGCCGCTCTTTCGCAAGAGGGGAAAAACTGTTTTTT
j_call: TRBJ2-7; v_call: TRBV7-9; cdr3_length: 13; clone_size: few; d_call: TRBD2; cdr3_aa: CASTFSGLYEQYF; cdr3_nt: TGTGCCAGCACCTTTAGCGGGTTGTACGAGCAGTACTTC
j_call: TRBJ1-3; v_call: TRBV28; cdr3_length: 14; clone_size: -; d_call: -; cdr3_aa: CASSPGGTGNTIYF; cdr3_nt: TGTGCCAGCAGTCCCGGCGGAACTGGAAACACCATATATTTT
j_call: TRBJ2-6; v_call: TRBV9; cdr3_length: 15; clone_size: -; d_call: -; cdr3_aa: CASSLMGSGANVLTF; cdr3_nt: TGTGCCAGCAGCTTAATGGGCTCTGGGGCCAACGTCCTGACTTTC
j_call: TRBJ1-1; v_call: TRBV18; cdr3_length: 16; clone_size: -; d_call: -; cdr3_aa: CASSPPGRGLNTEAFF; cdr3_nt: TGTGCCAGCTCACCACCGGGAAGGGGTCTGAACACTGAAGCTTTCTTT
j_call: TRBJ2-7; v_call: TRBV5-1; cdr3_length: 14; clone_size: few; d_call: TRBD1; cdr3_aa: CASSWKTGGNEQYF; cdr3_nt: TGCGCCAGCAGCTGGAAAACAGGGGGCAACGAGCAGTACTTC
j_call: TRBJ2-7; v_call: TRBV9; cdr3_length: 15; clone_size: -; d_call: -; cdr3_aa: CASSVALGGSYEQYF; cdr3_nt: TGTGCCAGCAGCGTAGCCTTGGGGGGATCCTACGAGCAGTACTTC
j_call: TRBJ2-7; v_call: TRBV28; cdr3_length: 14; clone_size: few; d_call: -; cdr3_aa: CATNRGPLSREQYF; cdr3_nt: TGTGCCACAAACCGGGGCCCCCTAAGTAGGGAGCAGTACTTC
j_call: TRBJ2-7; v_call: TRBV28; cdr3_length: 13; clone_size: -; d_call: TRBD2; cdr3_aa: CASSHGGYYEQYF; cdr3_nt: TGTGCCAGCAGTCACGGGGGGTACTACGAGCAGTACTTC
j_call: TRBJ1-1; v_call: TRBV28; cdr3_length: 15; clone_size: -; d_call: -; cdr3_aa: CASSRGGSVNTEAFF; cdr3_nt: TGTGCCAGCAGTAGAGGGGGGTCGGTGAACACTGAAGCTTTCTTT
j_call: TRBJ2-2; v_call: TRBV9; cdr3_length: 16; clone_size: -; d_call: TRBD1; cdr3_aa: CASSVGGQGFPGELFF; cdr3_nt: TGTGCCAGCAGCGTAGGTGGACAGGGATTCCCCGGGGAGCTGTTTTTT
j_call: TRBJ2-7; v_call: TRBV7-2; cdr3_length: 14; clone_size: few; d_call: -; cdr3_aa: CASSLGAASYEQYF; cdr3_nt: TGTGCCAGCAGCTTAGGGGCTGCCTCCTACGAGCAGTACTTC
j_call: TRBJ2-7; v_call: TRBV10-3; cdr3_length: 13; clone_size: -; d_call: -; cdr3_aa: CAISEGTSYEQYF; cdr3_nt: TGTGCCATCAGTGAGGGGACATCTTACGAGCAGTACTTC
j_call: TRBJ1-1; v_call: TRBV29-1; cdr3_length: 15; clone_size: -; d_call: -; cdr3_aa: CSVELWGMGNTEAFF; cdr3_nt: TGCAGCGTTGAACTTTGGGGAATGGGGAACACTGAAGCTTTCTTT
j_call: TRBJ2-2; v_call: TRBV29-1; cdr3_length: 11; clone_size: few; d_call: -; cdr3_aa: CSAIDTGELFF; cdr3_nt: TGCAGCGCTATCGACACCGGGGAGCTGTTTTTT
j_call: TRBJ1-4; v_call: TRBV20-1; cdr3_length: 11; clone_size: -; d_call: -; cdr3_aa: CSAASNEKLFF; cdr3_nt: TGCAGTGCTGCCTCGAATGAAAAACTGTTTTTT
j_call: TRBJ2-7; v_call: TRBV27; cdr3_length: 14; clone_size: -; d_call: -; cdr3_aa: CASSLVGPSYEQYF; cdr3_nt: TGTGCCAGCAGTTTGGTAGGGCCCAGCTACGAGCAGTACTTC
j_call: TRBJ1-1; v_call: TRBV13; cdr3_length: 20; clone_size: -; d_call: -; cdr3_aa: CASSYRWIGAGGETNTEAFF; cdr3_nt: TGTGCCAGCAGCTATCGCTGGATCGGTGCGGGGGGTGAAACGAACACTGAAGCTTTCTTT
j_call: TRBJ2-7; v_call: TRBV28; cdr3_length: 12; clone_size: -; d_call: -; cdr3_aa: CASSSGFYEQYF; cdr3_nt: TGTGCCAGCAGTTCCGGCTTCTACGAGCAGTACTTC
j_call: TRBJ2-1; v_call: TRBV11-3; cdr3_length: 14; clone_size: once; d_call: -; cdr3_aa: CASSPGSSYNEQFF; cdr3_nt: TGTGCCAGCAGCCCAGGTAGCTCCTACAATGAGCAGTTCTTC
j_call: TRBJ1-5; v_call: TRBV19; cdr3_length: 14; clone_size: -; d_call: -; cdr3_aa: CASSIVDDLQPQHF; cdr3_nt: TGTGCCAGTAGTATAGTCGATGACTTGCAGCCCCAGCATTTT
j_call: TRBJ2-1; v_call: TRBV6-5; cdr3_length: 15; clone_size: -; d_call: -; cdr3_aa: CASRPGPSSYNEQFF; cdr3_nt: TGTGCCAGCAGGCCGGGCCCTTCCTCCTACAATGAGCAGTTCTTC
j_call: TRBJ2-3; v_call: TRBV6-6; cdr3_length: 14; clone_size: few; d_call: -; cdr3_aa: CASKGGVSTDTQYF; cdr3_nt: TGTGCCAGCAAGGGGGGCGTAAGCACAGATACGCAGTATTTT
j_call: TRBJ1-2; v_call: TRBV27; cdr3_length: 13; clone_size: -; d_call: -; cdr3_aa: CASSLRGGFGYTF; cdr3_nt: TGTGCCAGCAGTTTACGCGGCGGTTTCGGCTACACCTTC
j_call: TRBJ1-5; v_call: TRBV5-1; cdr3_length: 14; clone_size: -; d_call: -; cdr3_aa: CASSLAGFGQPQHF; cdr3_nt: TGCGCCAGCAGCTTGGCCGGATTCGGGCAGCCCCAGCATTTT